These 22 T cell receptor beta chains came from one sample sequenced in a study of CD8+ T cells in alopecia areata. Following RNA extraction, reverse transcription yielded cDNA that acted as the sequencing template. The assay was immunoSEQ multiplex PCR, and TCRdb's table has in-frame clones only and misses some. The table includes some 200,000 clones, about 61% detected once. Sequenced sample: CD8+ T cells sorted from blood. The receptors originated from a human donor in good health.

The chain links TRBV5-6 to TRBJ1-1; D remains unclear. CDR1 and CDR2 (germline): SGHDT, YYEEEE. This CDR3 is 11 amino acids long. With 2 bases removed from V and 6 bases from J, the gap between germline ends came to 5 bases. The CDR3 nucleotides read TGTGCCAGCAGCTTACTTTCTGAAGCTTTCTTT. Protein sequence: CASSLLSEAFF.

Only a few counts were recorded for this clone. V is TRBV5-6 and J is TRBJ2-3; D not resolved. Trimming left V 1 base short and J 6 bases short, with 6 bases between. Germline lookup yields CDR1 SGHDT and CDR2 YYEEEE. The CDR3 runs 12 residues. This CDR3 is CASSLLGDTQYF. CDR3 nucleotides: TGTGCCAGCAGCTTGCTGGGGGATACGCAGTATTTT.

The chain links TRBV29-1 to TRBJ1-1; no clear D gene. This CDR3 is built from 12 residues. The germline V gene encodes CDR1 SQVTM and CDR2 ANQGSEA. The V and J ends lost 7 bases and 0 bases respectively, with 9 bases between them. In DNA form, the CDR3 reads TGCAGCGGTCAAATGATGAACACTGAAGCTTTCTTT. It codes for CSGQMMNTEAFF.

V and J are TRBV4-1 and TRBJ1-6, with D possibly being TRBD1 (6 bases). Germline CDR1 and CDR2: MGHRA and YSYEKL. V was shortened by 1 base and J by 10 bases, with 14 bases between the two germline ends. The CDR3 is 15 amino acids. The CDR3 DNA reads as TGCGCCAGCAGCCAAGCCCAGGGGTATCGATCACCCCTCCACTTT. It is translated as CASSQAQGYRSPLHF.

In this sample, this clone turned up a few times. The V and J genes are TRBV5-6 and TRBJ1-1; unclear D gene. V dropped 1 base and J dropped 7 bases, with 8 bases sitting between them. The CDR3 extends over 12 amino acids. The germline gives CDR1 SGHDT, CDR2 YYEEEE. CDR3 DNA: TGTGCCAGCAGCTTGAGGCAGCTTGAAGCTTTCTTT. It yields the protein CASSLRQLEAFF. Supplemented by reference TRBV5-6 and TRBJ1-1, the full variable domain reads DAGVTQSPTHLIKTRGQQVTLRCSPKSGHDTVSWYQQALGQGPQFIFQYYEEEERQRGNFPDRFSGHQFPNYSSELNVNALLLGDSALYLCASSLRQLEAFFGQGTRLTVV.

With respect to this clone: This specimen includes other DNA sequences encoding the same CDR3. This chain links TRBV6-5 with TRBJ1-1; no firm D call. The germline CDR1 and CDR2 sequences are MNHEY and SVGAGI. This CDR3 is 13 amino acids long. Between the trimmed V and J ends, which lost 0 bases and 1 base, there was a span of 3 bases. CDR3 DNA: TGTGCCAGCAGTTACTCAGCGAACACTGAAGCTTTCTTT. Amino acids: CASSYSANTEAFF.

The rearrangement joins TRBV2 to TRBJ2-4; 7 nucleotides agree with TRBD2. From germline, CDR1 is SNHLY and CDR2 FYNNEI. V was pared by 0 bases and J by 1 base, with 6 bases of the junction left unmatched. CDR3 length: 17 residues. CDR3 sequence (DNA): TGTGCCAGCAGTGAAGCGGAGCGGGGTGGGGCCAAAAACATTCAGTACTTC. Residues: CASSEAERGGAKNIQYF.

The chain recombines TRBV5-4 with TRBJ2-5; D is perhaps TRBD2 (5 bases). Trimming removed 4 bases at V and 2 bases at J, with 15 bases between. Germline V gene data show CDR1 as SGHNT and CDR2 as YYREEE (reference sequence). The CDR3 is 15 residues long. This chain's CDR3 is CASSPHPGEQETQYF. The CDR3 DNA sequence: TGTGCCAGCAGCCCACACCCCGGGGAACAAGAGACCCAGTACTTC.

This clone turned up a few times. The genes are TRBV29-1 and TRBJ2-7; no clear D gene. The CDR3 has 12 amino acids. Trimming left V 4 bases short and J 1 base short, with 8 bases between. Per the germline V gene, CDR1 is SQVTM and CDR2 is ANQGSEA. CDR3 nucleotide sequence: TGCAGCGTTGCTTTCGCTTCCTACGAGCAGTACTTC. This sequence encodes CSVAFASYEQYF.

V and J are TRBV29-1 and TRBJ1-1, with D maybe TRBD1 (5 bases). This CDR3 spans 11 amino acids. Germline CDR1 SQVTM, CDR2 ANQGSEA. The V and J ends lost 4 bases and 11 bases respectively, with 14 bases between them. CDR3 sequence reads: CSVVREGVAFF. CDR3 bases: TGCAGCGTTGTCAGGGAGGGAGTGGCTTTCTTT.

This chain links TRBV9 with TRBJ2-7; 10 positions agree with TRBD2. V was pared by 0 bases and J by 7 bases, with 7 bases of the junction left unmatched. The CDR3 runs to 15 residues. Germline assignment: CDR1 SGDLS and CDR2 YYNGEE. DNA for the CDR3: TGTGCCAGCAGCGTAGGAGGCCTAGCGGGGGTAGAGCAGTACTTC. It yields the protein CASSVGGLAGVEQYF.

The chain links TRBV7-9 to TRBJ1-1, with D possibly being TRBD1 (6 bases). Germline V gives CDR1 SEHNR, CDR2 FQNEAQ (reference sequence). The length of the CDR3 is 14 residues. The germline V and J ends were trimmed by 5 bases and 3 bases, with 13 bases remaining between them. CDR3 DNA sequence: TGTGCCAGCAGCGCCTGGGGGGCATACACTGAAGCTTTCTTT. Its translation is CASSAWGAYTEAFF.

This rearrangement joins TRBV19 to TRBJ1-1; TRBD1 matches 7 bases. V trimming: 10 bases; J trimming: 10 bases; junction bases outside the gene matches: 9. There are 11 residues in the CDR3. CDR1 and CDR2 from the germline V gene are LNHDA and SQIVND (reference sequence). For the CDR3, the DNA is TGTGCCACTTCGACAGGGCCAGGAGCTTTCTTT. Residues: CATSTGPGAFF.

This clone turned up a few times. The V call is TRBV30, the J call TRBJ1-1; the D is unclear. The CDR3 runs to 12 residues. V lost 1 base to trimming and J lost 5 bases, with 8 bases between them. The germline gives CDR1 GTSNPN, CDR2 SVGIG (reference sequence). In DNA form, the CDR3 reads TGTGCCTGGAGTGAGGGAATTACTGAAGCTTTCTTT. This encodes CAWSEGITEAFF.

This clone was seen once. The gene calls are TRBV15 and TRBJ1-1; D is perhaps TRBD1 (6 bases). The length of the CDR3 is 15 residues. Germline CDR1 reads LNHNV; CDR2 reads YYDKDF (reference sequence). V was trimmed by 3 bases and J by 1 base, leaving 12 bases between them. The CDR3 loop is CATSREQGQNTEAFF. DNA for the CDR3: TGTGCCACCAGCAGGGAACAGGGACAGAACACTGAAGCTTTCTTT.

The rearrangement uses TRBV4-1 and TRBJ1-5; the match to TRBD1 covers 8 bases. Trimming removed 3 bases from V and 6 bases from J; junction bases left unmatched: 4. The V gene's germline CDR1 is MGHRA and CDR2 YSYEKL. The CDR3 is 14 amino acids. The CDR3 spells CASSQQGAGQPQHF. The DNA of the CDR3 is TGCGCCAGCAGCCAGCAGGGGGCAGGTCAGCCCCAGCATTTT.

CDR3 amino acids: CASSEFGQSNQPQHF. The CDR3 DNA reads TGTGCCAGCAGTGAGTTCGGCCAGAGCAATCAGCCCCAGCATTTT. The chain joins TRBV2 to TRBJ1-5; D gene unclear. Germline assignment: CDR1 SNHLY and CDR2 FYNNEI. The V end lost 3 bases, the J end lost 1 base, and 10 bases lay between the germline ends. The CDR3 is 15 amino acids.

J is TRBJ1-1 and V is TRBV11-1; possibly TRBD1 for D (5 bases). CDR1 is SGHAT, CDR2 FQDESV, per germline (reference sequence). V dropped 5 bases and J dropped 3 bases, with 13 bases sitting between them. The CDR3 spans 14 residues. The CDR3 DNA reads TGTGCCAGCAGCGTGACGACAGAGGACACTGAAGCTTTCTTT. This sequence encodes CASSVTTEDTEAFF.

With respect to this clone: The same CDR3 can be traced to other DNA sequences in this sample. The CDR3 bases are TGTGCCTGGAGTGTACTCAATGAGCAGTTCTTC. This codes for CAWSVLNEQFF. V usage is TRBV30 and J usage is TRBJ2-1; D remains ambiguous. The V and J ends lost 0 bases and 6 bases respectively, with 3 bases between them. The CDR3 loop spans 11 amino acids. The germline V gene encodes CDR1 GTSNPN and CDR2 SVGIG (reference sequence).

Many counts were recorded for this clone. V usage is TRBV19 and J usage is TRBJ1-6, with D possibly matching TRBD1 (6 bases). V gave up 5 bases and J gave up 9 bases, with 11 bases separating them. The CDR3 is made up of 13 amino acids. Germline V CDR1 and CDR2: LNHDA, SQIVND (reference sequence). The CDR3 sequence is CASSFTGISPLHF. CDR3 in DNA: TGTGCCAGTAGTTTTACAGGGATTTCACCCCTCCACTTT.

The chain uses TRBV6-1 and TRBJ2-7, with 12 nucleotides matching TRBD2. CDR1 and CDR2 (germline): MNHNS, SASEGT. CDR3 size: 15 residues. V lost 3 bases, J lost 3 bases, and 3 bases stayed unmatched. CDR3 DNA sequence: TGTGCCAGCAGTGAGGGACTAGCGGGCCGCTACGAGCAGTACTTC. This sequence encodes CASSEGLAGRYEQYF.

The V call is TRBV7-9, the J call TRBJ1-5; the D is unclear. The CDR3 has 15 amino acids. V lost 4 bases and J lost 0, with 10 bases in between. Germline CDR1 SEHNR, CDR2 FQNEAQ (reference sequence). Written as DNA, the CDR3 is TGTGCCAGCAGCTCTACGACCGATAGCAATCAGCCCCAGCATTTT. Translation gives CASSSTTDSNQPQHF.